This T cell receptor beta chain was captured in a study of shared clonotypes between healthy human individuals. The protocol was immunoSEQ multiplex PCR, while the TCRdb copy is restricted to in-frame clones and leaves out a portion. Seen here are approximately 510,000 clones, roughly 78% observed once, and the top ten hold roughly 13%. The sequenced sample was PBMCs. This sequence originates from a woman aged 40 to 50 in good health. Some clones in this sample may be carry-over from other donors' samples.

In DNA, the CDR3 is TGTGCCAGTAGTATAGATCTAGAGACCCAGTACTTC. Its protein is CASSIDLETQYF. The chain recombines TRBV19 with TRBJ2-5; no clear D. The CDR3 spans 12 residues. With 0 bases removed from V and 4 bases from J, the gap between germline ends came to 3 bases. CDR1 LNHDA and CDR2 SQIVND come from the germline V gene (reference sequence).